The 2 T cell receptor beta chains below come from one sample, sequenced in a study of blood T cell repertoires in COVID-19. Data came from immunoSEQ multiplex PCR; TCRdb stores just in-frame clones and leaves some out. Here the sample spans 180,000 or so clones, around four fifths being singletons. Sequences were obtained from peripheral blood. The receptors were gathered from a human donor with acute or convalescent COVID-19. The donor label of this sample is uncertain.

This chain uses TRBV6-4 with TRBJ2-2; D is undetermined. The CDR3 runs 15 residues. V lost 5 bases to trimming and J lost 5 bases, with 15 bases between them. The V gene's germline CDR1 is MRHNA and CDR2 SNTAGT. CDR3 nucleotides: TGTGCCAGCAGTCCGGTGGCCGCGAGGACCGGGGAGCTGTTTTTT. Protein product: CASSPVAARTGELFF.

This chain uses TRBV6-5 with TRBJ2-5, with TRBD1 matching 11 bases. V trimming: 0 bases; J trimming: 5 bases; junction bases outside the gene matches: 2. The CDR3 totals 15 residues. In germline, CDR1 is MNHEY, CDR2 SVGAGI. In DNA, the CDR3 is TGTGCCAGCAGTTACTCGGACAGGGGGCTGGAGACCCAGTACTTC. As protein: CASSYSDRGLETQYF.